One and the same sample provided the 8 T cell receptor beta chains below, sequenced in a study of blood T cell repertoires in COVID-19. Libraries were prepared by immunoSEQ multiplex PCR; TCRdb keeps only in-frame clonotypes and omits some of them. This table holds 52,000 or so clones, 85% to 90% found once. Sequenced material: peripheral blood. The source is a human donor in a cohort sampled during active COVID-19.

V is TRBV28 and J is TRBJ1-2, with a weak D call TRBD1 (5 bases). Trimming pared 5 bases from V and 8 bases from J, leaving 21 bases between. This CDR3 has 15 amino acids. The germline V gene encodes CDR1 MDHEN and CDR2 SYDVKM. The CDR3 DNA reads TGTGCCAGCAGTCCCACACGGGGGATGGGGTGGGGCTACACCTTC. It yields the protein CASSPTRGMGWGYTF.

CDR3 protein: CASSVAGVPTEAFF. The CDR3, as DNA: TGTGCCAGCAGCGTCGCAGGGGTTCCCACTGAAGCTTTCTTT. The rearrangement joins TRBV5-4 to TRBJ1-1, with TRBD1 as a possible D gene (6 bases). CDR1 is SGHNT and CDR2 is YYREEE in the germline V gene (reference sequence). V lost 4 bases and J 4 bases, leaving 14 bases between the germline ends. The CDR3 has 14 amino acids. Together with reference TRBV5-4 and TRBJ1-1, the CDR3 gives the full variable domain: ETGVTQSPTHLIKTRGQQVTLRCSSQSGHNTVSWYQQALGQGPQFIFQYYREEENGRGNFPPRFSGLQFPNYSSELNVNALELDDSALYLCASSVAGVPTEAFFGQGTRLTVV.

The gene calls are TRBV5-1 and TRBJ1-6; 7 nucleotides line up with TRBD1. The CDR3 is made up of 17 amino acids. Germline values: CDR1 SGHRS, CDR2 YFSETQ. V gave up 0 bases and J gave up 0 bases; unmatched junction bases: 3. Here the CDR3 DNA reads TGCGCCAGCAGCTTGGCGACAGGGAGCTCCTATAATTCACCCCTCCACTTT. Translated: CASSLATGSSYNSPLHF.

V and J are TRBV28 and TRBJ1-1, with D possibly TRBD1 on 6 matching bases. This CDR3 is 14 amino acids long. Between the trimmed V and J ends, which lost 6 bases and 0 bases, there was a span of 11 bases. Germline CDR1 reads MDHEN; CDR2 reads SYDVKM. The CDR3 spells CASRRGHMNTEAFF. The DNA of the CDR3 is TGTGCCAGCAGGAGGGGACACATGAACACTGAAGCTTTCTTT.

In its sample, this clone was seen once. CDR3 in amino acids: CASQNQGAGANVLTF. CDR3 nucleotide sequence: TGTGCCAGCCAGAACCAGGGGGCGGGGGCCAACGTCCTGACTTTC. V and J are TRBV19 and TRBJ2-6; the match to TRBD1 covers 8 bases. Trimming at V came to 9 bases and at J to 4 bases, leaving 8 bases not matched to a gene. The germline gives CDR1 LNHDA, CDR2 SQIVND (reference sequence). This CDR3 is 15 amino acids long. The full variable domain, with the rest looked up from reference TRBV19 and TRBJ2-6, is DGGITQSPKYLFRKEGQNVTLSCEQNLNHDAMYWYRQDPGQGLRLIYYSQIVNDFQKGDIAEGYSVSREKKESFPLTVTSAQKNPTAFYLCASQNQGAGANVLTFGAGSRLTVL.

As DNA, the CDR3 is TGCGCCAGCTCCTCTTCACTGCTCGATAATTCACCCCTCCACTTT. Its translation is CASSSSLLDNSPLHF. The V call is TRBV5-1, the J call TRBJ1-6; D is uncertain. Germline V gene data show CDR1 as SGHRS and CDR2 as YFSETQ. The germline V and J ends were trimmed by 7 bases and 5 bases, with 16 bases remaining between them. The CDR3 loop spans 15 amino acids.

This chain links TRBV9 with TRBJ1-1; 11 bases line up with TRBD1. Germline V CDR1 and CDR2: SGDLS, YYNGEE. This CDR3 contains 17 residues. J was trimmed by 2 bases and V by 7 bases; bases with no gene match: 13. CDR3 sequence (DNA): TGTGCCAGCGTACGTGGGACAGGGGGTAAAAAAAACACTGAAGCTTTCTTT. This codes for CASVRGTGGKKNTEAFF.

The rearrangement joins TRBV18 to TRBJ2-5; weak D call: TRBD1 (5 bases). Germline V CDR1 and CDR2: KGHSH, LQKENI. With 6 bases removed from V and 7 bases from J, the gap between germline ends came to 18 bases. The CDR3 sequence is 14 residues long. CDR3 protein: CASSIGEHIGTQYF. CDR3 DNA sequence: TGTGCCAGCTCTATAGGGGAACACATAGGGACCCAGTACTTC.